Listed below are T cell receptor beta chains from one sample, sequenced in a study of blood T cell repertoires in COVID-19. TCRdb's copy holds only in-frame clones and misses some; the assay was immunoSEQ multiplex PCR. The sample holds about 24,000 clones, about nine tenths seen once. The sequencing sample was made of peripheral blood. These receptors were taken from a woman aged 70-85 years with active COVID-19. Each CDR3 is given with its conserved first and last residue. D genes are given only for firm matches. Clone size, where shown, is once, few, many, or a class for clones that have expanded.

J: TRBJ1-2; size: NA; length: 14; V: TRBV29-1; D: NA; DNA: TGCAGCGTTGAAGTTCTATTGGGGGCCCGGGGCTACACCTTC; CDR3: CSVEVLLGARGYTF
J: TRBJ2-5; size: NA; length: 12; V: TRBV2; D: TRBD2; DNA: TGTGCCAGCAGTGAACCCCTAGCGGGGCCAAACTTC; CDR3: CASSEPLAGPNF
J: TRBJ1-2; size: NA; length: 14; V: TRBV4-3; D: TRBD1; DNA: TGCGCCAGCAGCCAGGACAGGACTAACTATGGCTACACCTTC; CDR3: CASSQDRTNYGYTF
J: TRBJ2-7; size: NA; length: 12; V: TRBV12-3/TRBV12-4; D: NA; DNA: TGTGCCAGCAGTCCTAGCTCCTACGAGCAGTACTTC; CDR3: CASSPSSYEQYF
J: TRBJ2-7; size: NA; length: 15; V: TRBV4-1; D: TRBD1; DNA: TGCGCCAGCAGCAAGGGGACAGGTGGGGCCTACGAGCAGTACTTC; CDR3: CASSKGTGGAYEQYF
J: TRBJ2-7; size: NA; length: 13; V: TRBV27; D: NA; DNA: TGTGCCAGCAGTTTATTGGGCGCGGGGGAGCAGTACTTC; CDR3: CASSLLGAGEQYF
J: TRBJ1-3; size: few; length: 15; V: TRBV6-5; D: TRBD1; DNA: TGTGCCAGCAGGAGGGACAGCGGCTCTGGAAACACCATATATTTT; CDR3: CASRRDSGSGNTIYF
J: TRBJ2-1; size: NA; length: 11; V: TRBV29-1; D: NA; DNA: TGCAGCGTTGCAGACCGGAATGAGCAGTTCTTC; CDR3: CSVADRNEQFF
J: TRBJ2-5; size: NA; length: 13; V: TRBV5-1; D: NA; DNA: TGCGCCAGCGGGTTGGCGGGACAAGAGACCCAGTACTTC; CDR3: CASGLAGQETQYF
J: TRBJ2-3; size: NA; length: 14; V: TRBV7-3; D: NA; DNA: TGTGCCAGCAGCGTACAGGGTGGGTCAGATACGCAGTATTTT; CDR3: CASSVQGGSDTQYF
J: TRBJ1-1; size: NA; length: 16; V: TRBV14; D: NA; DNA: TGTGCCAGCAGCCTAGGGGCTGGGGCTTGGGACACTGAAGCTTTCTTT; CDR3: CASSLGAGAWDTEAFF
J: TRBJ1-4; size: NA; length: 14; V: TRBV28; D: TRBD1; DNA: TGTGCCAGCAGTTTGGGACAGGCTAATGAAAAACTGTTTTTT; CDR3: CASSLGQANEKLFF
J: TRBJ1-5; size: NA; length: 12; V: TRBV2; D: NA; DNA: TGTGCCAGTTTATCAGGTGATCAGCCCCAGCATTTT; CDR3: CASLSGDQPQHF
J: TRBJ2-3; size: NA; length: 15; V: TRBV19; D: NA; DNA: TGTGCCAGTAGTAAAAGGGGTTACAACACAGATACGCAGTATTTT; CDR3: CASSKRGYNTDTQYF
J: TRBJ2-1; size: NA; length: 16; V: TRBV4-2; D: TRBD2; DNA: TGTGCCAGCAGCCCTCCGCTAGCGGGGGGAGTGGATGAGCAGTTCTTC; CDR3: CASSPPLAGGVDEQFF
J: TRBJ1-1; size: NA; length: 15; V: TRBV2; D: NA; DNA: TGTGCCAGCAGTGAGGTGGGCAGGGTTAGCACTGAAGCTTTCTTT; CDR3: CASSEVGRVSTEAFF
J: TRBJ1-3; size: NA; length: 16; V: TRBV20-1; D: TRBD1; DNA: TGCAGTGCTAGTAGACAGGGCGGTTGGGCTGGAAACACCATATATTTT; CDR3: CSASRQGGWAGNTIYF
J: TRBJ1-1; size: NA; length: 12; V: TRBV18; D: NA; DNA: TGTGCCAGCTCACCGACCGGGACAGAAGCTTTCTTT; CDR3: CASSPTGTEAFF
J: TRBJ2-1; size: NA; length: 15; V: TRBV28; D: TRBD2; DNA: TGTGCCAGCAGTTTTCTAGCGGGGGGGCGGAATGAGCAGTTCTTC; CDR3: CASSFLAGGRNEQFF
J: TRBJ1-4; size: NA; length: 14; V: TRBV5-4; D: NA; DNA: TGTGCCAGCAGCTTGGCCGGGGGGCATGAAAAACTGTTTTTT; CDR3: CASSLAGGHEKLFF
J: TRBJ1-3; size: NA; length: 14; V: TRBV18; D: NA; DNA: TGTGCCAGCTCACCACCTACAGTAGGAAACACCATATATTTT; CDR3: CASSPPTVGNTIYF
J: TRBJ1-5; size: NA; length: 12; V: TRBV30; D: NA; DNA: TGTGCCTGGAGTGATAACAATCAGCCCCAGCATTTT; CDR3: CAWSDNNQPQHF
J: TRBJ1-6; size: NA; length: 13; V: TRBV3-1/TRBV3-2; D: NA; DNA: TGTGCCAGCAGCCAACTTTCTGATTCACCCCTCCACTTT; CDR3: CASSQLSDSPLHF
J: TRBJ1-1; size: NA; length: 16; V: TRBV5-1; D: NA; DNA: TGCGCCAGCAGCTCCCTGGTTGCGGGGAGGGACACTGAAGCTTTCTTT; CDR3: CASSSLVAGRDTEAFF
J: TRBJ1-6; size: NA; length: 14; V: TRBV2; D: TRBD1; DNA: TGTGCCAGCAATTACGGGACAGATAATTCACCCCTCCACTTT; CDR3: CASNYGTDNSPLHF
J: TRBJ2-6; size: NA; length: 14; V: TRBV7-2; D: TRBD1; DNA: TGTGCCAGCAGCCGCCGGACAGGCGGCGCCGTCCTGACTTTC; CDR3: CASSRRTGGAVLTF
J: TRBJ2-7; size: NA; length: 14; V: TRBV3-1/TRBV3-2; D: TRBD1; DNA: TGTGCCAGCAGCCAAGGGACAGGATCCTACGAGCAGTACTTC; CDR3: CASSQGTGSYEQYF
J: TRBJ1-2; size: few; length: 12; V: TRBV5-6; D: NA; DNA: TGTGCCAGCAAAACAGGGTTTTATGGCTACACCTTC; CDR3: CASKTGFYGYTF
J: TRBJ2-5; size: once; length: 14; V: TRBV5-4; D: TRBD2; DNA: TGTGCCAGCAGCACCGGGACTAACCAAGAGACCCAGTACTTC; CDR3: CASSTGTNQETQYF
J: TRBJ2-5; size: NA; length: 14; V: TRBV11-2; D: TRBD1; DNA: TGTGCCAGCAGCCCGGGGACAGATCAAGAGACCCAGTACTTC; CDR3: CASSPGTDQETQYF
J: TRBJ2-1; size: NA; length: 14; V: TRBV30; D: NA; DNA: TGTGCCTGGAGTTTAGGGGCCCCCTACAATGAGCAGTTCTTC; CDR3: CAWSLGAPYNEQFF
J: TRBJ2-1; size: once; length: 17; V: TRBV7-3; D: NA; DNA: TGTGCCAGCAGCGGCCCGCGCGACAGACCCCTCTACAATGAGCAGTTCTTC; CDR3: CASSGPRDRPLYNEQFF
J: TRBJ2-7; size: NA; length: 14; V: TRBV5-1; D: TRBD1; DNA: TGCGCCAGCAGCCCCGGGACAGGGACGGCCGAGCAGTACTTC; CDR3: CASSPGTGTAEQYF
J: TRBJ1-3; size: NA; length: 17; V: TRBV7-9; D: NA; DNA: TGTGCCAGCAGCCCCCTCGACAGGTTTCGGTCTGGAAACACCATATATTTT; CDR3: CASSPLDRFRSGNTIYF
J: TRBJ2-5; size: NA; length: 15; V: TRBV7-6; D: TRBD2; DNA: TGTGCCAGCAGCTTGGGACTAGCGGTCCAAGAGACCCAGTACTTC; CDR3: CASSLGLAVQETQYF
J: TRBJ2-2; size: NA; length: 17; V: TRBV7-2; D: NA; DNA: TGTGCCAGCAGCTTAGATGCGGGGCCCTACCTACCGGGGGAGCTGTTTTTT; CDR3: CASSLDAGPYLPGELFF
J: TRBJ2-3; size: NA; length: 17; V: TRBV4-1; D: TRBD2; DNA: TGCGCCAGCAGCCAAGGGTCCCCTAGCGGAACCACAGATACGCAGTATTTT; CDR3: CASSQGSPSGTTDTQYF
J: TRBJ1-5; size: NA; length: 14; V: TRBV7-2; D: TRBD1; DNA: TGTGCCAGCAGCTTAACTACAGGGGGACAGCCCCAGCATTTT; CDR3: CASSLTTGGQPQHF
J: TRBJ2-5; size: NA; length: 16; V: TRBV5-1; D: TRBD2; DNA: TGCGCCAGCAGCCCGGAGGCGGGGCGGGGGAAAGAGACCCAGTACTTC; CDR3: CASSPEAGRGKETQYF
J: TRBJ2-7; size: NA; length: 13; V: TRBV5-1; D: TRBD1; DNA: TGCGCCAGCAGCTCCCAGACAGGGAACGAGCAGTACTTC; CDR3: CASSSQTGNEQYF
J: TRBJ1-5; size: NA; length: 14; V: TRBV7-8; D: NA; DNA: TGTGCCAGCAGCTTCTCTGCGGGCAATCAGCCCCAGCATTTT; CDR3: CASSFSAGNQPQHF
J: TRBJ1-4; size: NA; length: 11; V: TRBV20-1; D: NA; DNA: TGCAGTGCGCCTCGGGGGGGAAAACTGTTTTTT; CDR3: CSAPRGGKLFF
J: TRBJ2-7; size: NA; length: 15; V: TRBV21-1; D: NA; DNA: TGTGCCAGCAGCAGAGGGACAGGGGTTTCCTACGAGCAGTACTTC; CDR3: CASSRGTGVSYEQYF
J: TRBJ2-7; size: NA; length: 12; V: TRBV12-3/TRBV12-4; D: TRBD1; DNA: TGTGCCAGCAGTGGACAGGGTATTGTGCAGTACTTC; CDR3: CASSGQGIVQYF
J: TRBJ1-2; size: NA; length: 15; V: TRBV7-9; D: TRBD1; DNA: TGTGCCAGCAGCTTGGGGGACAGGGGGCACGATGGCTACACCTTC; CDR3: CASSLGDRGHDGYTF
J: TRBJ2-3; size: NA; length: 12; V: TRBV12-3/TRBV12-4; D: NA; DNA: TGTGCCAGCAAGTTAGAGGCAGATACGCAGTATTTT; CDR3: CASKLEADTQYF
J: TRBJ1-2; size: NA; length: 15; V: TRBV15; D: NA; DNA: TGTGCCACCAGCAGAGATCCTTCAGGGGTAGATGGCTACACCTTC; CDR3: CATSRDPSGVDGYTF
J: TRBJ2-4; size: NA; length: 12; V: TRBV28; D: NA; DNA: TGTGCCAGCAGTTTAAGAACAGGGTCTAGGTACTTC; CDR3: CASSLRTGSRYF
J: TRBJ2-3; size: NA; length: 16; V: TRBV15; D: TRBD1; DNA: TGTGCCACCAGCAGAGATTGGGACAGGGGCACAGATACGCAGTATTTT; CDR3: CATSRDWDRGTDTQYF
J: TRBJ1-5; size: NA; length: 14; V: TRBV19; D: TRBD1; DNA: TGTGCCAGTAGTACGACAGGGGGCAATCAGCCCCAGCATTTT; CDR3: CASSTTGGNQPQHF
J: TRBJ2-1; size: NA; length: 13; V: TRBV3-1/TRBV3-2; D: NA; DNA: TGTGCCAGCAGCCAACTAGGTGACAATGAGCAGTTCTTC; CDR3: CASSQLGDNEQFF
J: TRBJ1-4; size: NA; length: 14; V: TRBV7-2; D: NA; DNA: TGTGCCAGCAGCTCCCAGAGGGCCGATGAAAAACTGTTTTTT; CDR3: CASSSQRADEKLFF
J: TRBJ2-4; size: few; length: 13; V: TRBV12-3/TRBV12-4; D: NA; DNA: TGTGCCAGCAGTTTCCCAGGGCAAAACATTCAGTACTTC; CDR3: CASSFPGQNIQYF
J: TRBJ1-5; size: once; length: 13; V: TRBV19; D: TRBD1; DNA: TGTGCCAGTAGTCGACAGGGAATCCAGCCCCAGCATTTT; CDR3: CASSRQGIQPQHF
J: TRBJ2-4; size: NA; length: 16; V: TRBV7-2; D: TRBD2; DNA: TGTGCCAGCAGCCCGGGACTAGCGACAGCCAAAAACATTCAGTACTTC; CDR3: CASSPGLATAKNIQYF